This TCR beta chain was obtained from a study of shared clonotypes between healthy human individuals. This table comes from immunoSEQ multiplex PCR, and its TCRdb copy is limited to in-frame clones, with some not included. The sample has some 2 million clones, about 95% seen once. The naive CD8 fraction comprised CD45RO-negative cells positively selected for CCR7 and excluded terminally differentiated effector memory CD45RA+ cells. This CDR3 contains 15 residues. Germline CDR1 and CDR2: MGHRA and YSYEKL. With V trimmed by 3 bases and J by 4 bases, 5 bases remained unmatched. What was sequenced was naive CD8+ T cells sorted from blood. This receptor was identified in a man aged 18 to 30 in good health. The rearrangement links TRBV4-1 to TRBJ1-2, with TRBD1 matching 10 bases. CDR3 loop: CASSHRQGATYGYTF. The CDR3 DNA reads as TGCGCCAGCAGCCACCGACAGGGGGCAACCTATGGCTACACCTTC.